The T cell receptor (beta chain) described here comes from a study of control samples from healthy donors and cancer patients. This table comes from immunoSEQ multiplex PCR, and its TCRdb copy is limited to in-frame clones, with some not included. The sample lists about 77,000 clones, over 80% seen once, with around 6% in the top ten. Trimming stripped 3 bases from V and 4 bases from J, with 19 bases between. Germline V gives CDR1 SGHTA, CDR2 FQGNSA. This CDR3 contains 16 residues. This receptor was taken from an older woman in good health. The J gene is TRBJ2-7, the V gene TRBV7-2, with D perhaps TRBD1 (5 bases). Sequencing was done on a sample of blood. The CDR3 coding sequence is TGTGCCAGCAGCTTCAAACCCGACAGTTTTTCATACGAGCAGTACTTC. Encoded protein: CASSFKPDSFSYEQYF.